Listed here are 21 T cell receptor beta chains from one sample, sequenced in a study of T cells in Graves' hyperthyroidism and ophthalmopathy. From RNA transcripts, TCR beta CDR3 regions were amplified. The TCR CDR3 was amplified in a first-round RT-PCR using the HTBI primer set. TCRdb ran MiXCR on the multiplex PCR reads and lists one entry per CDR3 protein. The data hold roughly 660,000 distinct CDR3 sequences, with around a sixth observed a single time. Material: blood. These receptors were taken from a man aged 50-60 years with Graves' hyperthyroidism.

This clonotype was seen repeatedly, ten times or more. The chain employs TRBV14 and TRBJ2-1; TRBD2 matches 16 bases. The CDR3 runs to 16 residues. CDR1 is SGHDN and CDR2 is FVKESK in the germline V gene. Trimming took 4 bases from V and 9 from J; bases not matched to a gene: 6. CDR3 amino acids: CASSPPGLAGGTEQFF. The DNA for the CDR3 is TGTGCCAGCAGCCCTCCGGGACTAGCGGGAGGGACTGAGCAGTTCTTC. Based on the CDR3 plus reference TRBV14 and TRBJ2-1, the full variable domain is EAGVTQFPSHSVIEKGQTVTLRCDPISGHDNLYWYRRVMGKEIKFLLHFVKESKQDESGMPNNRFLAERTGGTYSTLKVQPAELEDSGVYFCASSPPGLAGGTEQFFGPGTRLTVL.

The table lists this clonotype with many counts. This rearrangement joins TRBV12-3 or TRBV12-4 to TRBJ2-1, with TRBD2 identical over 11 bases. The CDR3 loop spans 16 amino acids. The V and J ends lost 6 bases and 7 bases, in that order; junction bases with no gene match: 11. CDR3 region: CASSRPGLAAANEQFF. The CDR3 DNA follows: TGTGCCAGCAGCCGCCCGGGACTAGCGGCCGCTAATGAGCAGTTCTTC.

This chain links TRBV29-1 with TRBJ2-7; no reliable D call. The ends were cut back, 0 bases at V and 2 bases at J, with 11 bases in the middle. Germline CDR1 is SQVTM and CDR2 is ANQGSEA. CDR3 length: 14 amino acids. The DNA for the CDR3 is TGCAGCGTTGAAGATCCCAGGCAGCCCTACGAGCAGTACTTC. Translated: CSVEDPRQPYEQYF.

CDR3 sequence reads: CSAVGQGAVEQYF. The CDR3 bases are TGCAGTGCTGTCGGACAGGGGGCCGTGGAGCAGTACTTC. V gene TRBV20-1 combines with J gene TRBJ2-7; 11 positions match TRBD1. The V and J ends lost 5 bases and 7 bases, in that order; junction bases with no gene match: 7. The CDR3 covers 13 residues. Per the germline V gene, CDR1 is DFQATT and CDR2 is SNEGSKA (reference sequence).

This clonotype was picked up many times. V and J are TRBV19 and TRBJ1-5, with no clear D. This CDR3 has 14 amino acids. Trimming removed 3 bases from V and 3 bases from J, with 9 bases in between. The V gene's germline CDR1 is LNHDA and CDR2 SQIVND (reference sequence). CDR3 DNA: TGTGCCAGTAGTATTGAAGGGATCAATCAGCCCCAGCATTTT. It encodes CASSIEGINQPQHF.

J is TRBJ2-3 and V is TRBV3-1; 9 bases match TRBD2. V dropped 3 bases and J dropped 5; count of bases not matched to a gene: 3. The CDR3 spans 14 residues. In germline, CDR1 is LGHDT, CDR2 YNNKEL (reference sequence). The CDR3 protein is CASSQTSGKDTQYF. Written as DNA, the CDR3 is TGTGCCAGCAGCCAGACTAGCGGAAAAGATACGCAGTATTTT.

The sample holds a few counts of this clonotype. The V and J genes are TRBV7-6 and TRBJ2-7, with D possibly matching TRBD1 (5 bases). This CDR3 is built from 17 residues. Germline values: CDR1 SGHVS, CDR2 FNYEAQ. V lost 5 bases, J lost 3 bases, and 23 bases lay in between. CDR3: CASSLNLQGRKFYEQYF. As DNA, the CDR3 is TGTGCCAGCAGCCTAAACCTTCAGGGCAGAAAATTCTACGAGCAGTACTTC. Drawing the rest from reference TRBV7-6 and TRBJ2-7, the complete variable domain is GAGVSQSPRYKVTKRGQDVALRCDPISGHVSLYWYRQALGQGPEFLTYFNYEAQQDKSGLPNDRFSAERPEGSISTLTIQRTEQRDSAMYRCASSLNLQGRKFYEQYFGPGTRLTVT.

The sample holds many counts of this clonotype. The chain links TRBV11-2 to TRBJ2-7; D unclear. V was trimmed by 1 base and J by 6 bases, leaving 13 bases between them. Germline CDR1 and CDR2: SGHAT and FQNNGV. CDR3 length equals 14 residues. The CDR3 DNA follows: TGTGCCAGCAGCTTAGCGCCCCGTTCGGGCGAGCAGTACTTC. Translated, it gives CASSLAPRSGEQYF. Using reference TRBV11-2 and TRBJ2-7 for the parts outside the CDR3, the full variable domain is EAGVAQSPRYKIIEKRQSVAFWCNPISGHATLYWYQQILGQGPKLLIQFQNNGVVDDSQLPKDRFSAERLKGVDSTLKIQPAKLEDSAVYLCASSLAPRSGEQYFGPGTRLTVT.

CDR3 amino acids: CASSLWGTNQPQHF. CDR3 bases: TGTGCCAGCAGCTTGTGGGGGACCAATCAGCCCCAGCATTTT. This chain uses TRBV5-8 with TRBJ1-5, with D tentatively TRBD1 (5 bases). CDR1 SGHTS and CDR2 YDEGEE come from the germline V gene. This CDR3 region has 14 residues. V dropped 1 base and J dropped 3 bases, with 8 bases sitting between them.

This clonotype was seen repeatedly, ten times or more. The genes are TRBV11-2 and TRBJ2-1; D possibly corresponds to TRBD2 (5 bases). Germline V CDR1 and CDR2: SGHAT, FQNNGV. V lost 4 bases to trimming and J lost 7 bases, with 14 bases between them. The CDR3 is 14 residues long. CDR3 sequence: CASSYAGNRNEQFF. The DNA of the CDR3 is TGTGCCAGCAGCTACGCCGGGAATCGAAATGAGCAGTTCTTC.

This CDR3 reads CSARGGAGMIGTSGKLRVQFF. The CDR3 bases are TGCAGCGCCCGCGGGGGAGCAGGGATGATCGGGACTAGCGGGAAATTAAGGGTTCAGTTCTTC. The chain is built from TRBV29-1 and TRBJ2-1; 13 bases are a match to TRBD2. CDR3 length: 21 residues. In germline, CDR1 is SQVTM, CDR2 ANQGSEA. V lost 7 bases and J lost 13; bases outside the gene matches: 34.

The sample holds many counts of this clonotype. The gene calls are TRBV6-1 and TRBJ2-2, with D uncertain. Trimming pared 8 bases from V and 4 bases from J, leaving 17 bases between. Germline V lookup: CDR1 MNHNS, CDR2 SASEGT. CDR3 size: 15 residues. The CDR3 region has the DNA TGTGCCAGCCAGGCATCCTTATCTTCCACCGGGGAGCTGTTTTTT. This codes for CASQASLSSTGELFF.

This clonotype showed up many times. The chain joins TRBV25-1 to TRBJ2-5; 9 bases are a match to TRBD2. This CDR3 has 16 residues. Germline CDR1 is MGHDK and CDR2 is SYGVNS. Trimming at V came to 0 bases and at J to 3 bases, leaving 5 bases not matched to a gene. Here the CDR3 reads CASSEYLAGRKETQYF. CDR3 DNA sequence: TGTGCCAGCAGTGAATATCTAGCGGGACGGAAAGAGACCCAGTACTTC.

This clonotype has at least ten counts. CDR3 residues: CSARGTTPRVLGGEETQYF. The CDR3 DNA reads as TGCAGTGCTAGAGGCACCACCCCAAGGGTCTTAGGAGGGGAAGAGACCCAGTACTTC. This chain joins TRBV20-1 and TRBJ2-5; a possible D gene is TRBD2 (6 bases). Per the germline V gene, CDR1 is DFQATT and CDR2 is SNEGSKA (reference sequence). Deletions cut 1 base from V and 3 bases from J, with 27 bases between. The CDR3 runs to 19 residues.

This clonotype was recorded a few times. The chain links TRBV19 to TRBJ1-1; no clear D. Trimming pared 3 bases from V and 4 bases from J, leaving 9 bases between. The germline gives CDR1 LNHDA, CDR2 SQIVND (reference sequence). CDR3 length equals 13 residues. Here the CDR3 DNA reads TGTGCCAGTAGTATGTCTTATAGCACTGAAGCTTTCTTT. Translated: CASSMSYSTEAFF.

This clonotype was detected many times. This CDR3 is CASSQFGASVVNEQFF. CDR3 DNA sequence: TGTGCCAGCAGCCAGTTCGGGGCCTCGGTCGTGAATGAGCAGTTCTTC. The gene calls are TRBV14 and TRBJ2-1; D is tentatively TRBD1 or TRBD2 (5 bases each). The CDR3 length is 16 residues. The germline V and J ends were trimmed by 3 bases and 7 bases, with 19 bases remaining between them. The germline V gene has CDR1 SGHDN and CDR2 FVKESK.

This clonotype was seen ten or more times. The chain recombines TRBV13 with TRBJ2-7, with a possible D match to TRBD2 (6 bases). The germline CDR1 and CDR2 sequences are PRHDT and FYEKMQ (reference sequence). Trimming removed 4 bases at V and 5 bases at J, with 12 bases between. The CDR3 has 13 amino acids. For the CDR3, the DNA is TGTGCCAGCAGCTGGAGGGAGTTCGACGAGCAGTACTTC. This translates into CASSWREFDEQYF. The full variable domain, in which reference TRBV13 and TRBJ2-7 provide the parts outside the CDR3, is AAGVIQSPRHLIKEKRETATLKCYPIPRHDTVYWYQQGPGQDPQFLISFYEKMQSDKGSIPDRFSAQQFSDYHSELNMSSLELGDSALYFCASSWREFDEQYFGPGTRLTVT.

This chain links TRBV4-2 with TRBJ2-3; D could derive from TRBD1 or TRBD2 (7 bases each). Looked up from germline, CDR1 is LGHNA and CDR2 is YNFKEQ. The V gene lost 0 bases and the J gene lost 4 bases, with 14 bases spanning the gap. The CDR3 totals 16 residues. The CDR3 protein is CASSQDEGGGADTQYF. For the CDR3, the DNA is TGTGCCAGCAGCCAAGATGAGGGAGGGGGCGCAGATACGCAGTATTTT.

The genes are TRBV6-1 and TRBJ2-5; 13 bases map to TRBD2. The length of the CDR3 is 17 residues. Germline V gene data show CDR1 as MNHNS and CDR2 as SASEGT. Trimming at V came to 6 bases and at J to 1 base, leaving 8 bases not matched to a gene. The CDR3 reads CASSTGLAGDIQETQYF. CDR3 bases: TGTGCCAGCAGCACCGGACTAGCGGGAGACATCCAAGAGACCCAGTACTTC.

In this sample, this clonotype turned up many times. The CDR3 coding sequence is TGTGCCAGCAGTCACGGGATGGCAGGGCGGAAGACCCAGTACTTC. Translation gives CASSHGMAGRKTQYF. The rearrangement uses TRBV28 and TRBJ2-5; D possibly uses TRBD1 or TRBD2 (5 bases each). The V gene lost 5 bases and the J gene lost 6 bases, with 19 bases spanning the gap. Germline assignment: CDR1 MDHEN and CDR2 SYDVKM. The CDR3 length is 15 residues.

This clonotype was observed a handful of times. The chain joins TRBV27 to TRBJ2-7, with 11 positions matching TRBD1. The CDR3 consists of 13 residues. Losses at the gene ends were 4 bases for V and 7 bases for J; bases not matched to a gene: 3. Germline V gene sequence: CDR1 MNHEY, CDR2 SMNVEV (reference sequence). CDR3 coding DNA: TGTGCCAGCAGTTGGGACAGGGGGAGGGAGCAGTACTTC. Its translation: CASSWDRGREQYF.